This TCR beta chain was found in a study of identifying expanded T cells in peripheral blood. Study results and limitations: Technical replicates showed roughly 1.2 changed clones; two weeks roughly 16; four weeks 19. Variance in clone template counts between roughly two-week samples significantly increased with total template count across all healthy donors.

No infections or other immune events were documented during collection. Clones were read by immunoSEQ multiplex PCR, and TCRdb kept only the in-frame ones, dropping some. The data contain 95,000 to 100,000 clones, around 88% of them seen just once; the ten biggest clones take up roughly 15%. Comment on this clone: Its antigen is unidentified.

Sequenced sample: blood. The TCR originated in a person aged 18-69 years in good health.

For the CDR3, the DNA is TGTGCCAGCCGTCGGCGAGGGGTTGGAAACACTGAAGCTTTCTTT. This codes for CASRRRGVGNTEAFF. The chain recombines TRBV6-1 with TRBJ1-1, with a weak D call TRBD1 (5 bases). The V gene's germline CDR1 is MNHNS and CDR2 SASEGT. Trimming pared 8 bases from V and 2 bases from J, leaving 18 bases between. This CDR3 contains 15 residues.